Shown below are 30 T cell receptor beta chains from a single sample sequenced in a study of blood T cell repertoires in COVID-19. Generated by immunoSEQ multiplex PCR, the TCRdb table keeps only in-frame clones and is missing some. The sample includes around 150,000 clones, 60% to 85% of them seen just once. The sequencing input was peripheral blood. Every receptor here comes from a man between 65 and 79 years old with acute or convalescent COVID-19.

This chain uses TRBV18 with TRBJ2-5, with D tentatively TRBD1 (6 bases). CDR1 and CDR2 (germline): KGHSH, LQKENI. CDR3 size: 13 residues. Deletions cut 6 bases from V and 7 bases from J, with 15 bases between. The CDR3 sequence is CASSSGVGGTQYF. CDR3 bases: TGTGCCAGCTCTTCAGGGGTCGGCGGGACCCAGTACTTC.

The rearrangement joins TRBV29-1 to TRBJ1-5; 10 bases agree with TRBD1. Germline CDR1 reads SQVTM; CDR2 reads ANQGSEA. There are 13 residues in the CDR3. V was pared by 7 bases and J by 5 bases, with 5 bases of the junction left unmatched. The CDR3 loop reads CSALTGGDQPQHF. CDR3 DNA sequence: TGCAGCGCCCTGACAGGGGGCGATCAGCCCCAGCATTTT.

The chain links TRBV5-6 to TRBJ2-7; 8 bases match TRBD2. The length of the CDR3 is 14 residues. Germline V lookup: CDR1 SGHDT, CDR2 YYEEEE. V gave up 2 bases and J gave up 9 bases; unmatched junction bases: 10. CDR3: CASSFKKLAVRQYF. The CDR3, as DNA: TGTGCCAGCAGCTTCAAAAAACTAGCGGTAAGGCAGTACTTC.

The rearrangement uses TRBV7-8 and TRBJ2-7, with D possibly TRBD1 on 5 matching bases. The germline V and J ends were trimmed by 4 bases and 2 bases, with 12 bases remaining between them. CDR1 is SGHVS, CDR2 FQNEAQ, per germline. The CDR3 has 14 amino acids. CDR3 DNA: TGTGCCAGCAGCTCGAGCCCGACAGCCTACGAGCAGTACTTC. This sequence encodes CASSSSPTAYEQYF. The full variable domain, with the rest looked up from reference TRBV7-8 and TRBJ2-7, is GAGVSQSPRYKVAKRGQDVALRCDPISGHVSLFWYQQALGQGPEFLTYFQNEAQLDKSGLPSDRFFAERPEGSVSTLKIQRTQQEDSAVYLCASSSSPTAYEQYFGPGTRLTVT.

This chain uses TRBV9 with TRBJ2-7; a possible D gene is TRBD1 (6 bases). This CDR3 has 14 amino acids. Germline V gene data show CDR1 as SGDLS and CDR2 as YYNGEE. The germline V and J ends were trimmed by 0 bases and 6 bases, with 13 bases remaining between them. CDR3 region: CASSVGTVAGEQYF. CDR3 bases: TGTGCCAGCAGCGTAGGGACAGTCGCTGGCGAGCAGTACTTC.

A few counts support this clone. This chain uses TRBV25-1 with TRBJ1-2; a weak D match, TRBD1 (5 bases). This CDR3 is 13 amino acids long. The V and J ends lost 2 bases and 4 bases respectively, with 8 bases between them. Germline V CDR1 and CDR2: MGHDK, SYGVNS. Here the CDR3 DNA reads TGTGCCAGCAGTGAACAGGGTAGCTATGGCTACACCTTC. Translated, it gives CASSEQGSYGYTF.

V usage is TRBV30 and J usage is TRBJ2-7; the match to TRBD2 covers 7 bases. Germline V gene lookup returns CDR1 GTSNPN and CDR2 SVGIG (reference sequence). The CDR3 length is 14 residues. V trimming: 0 bases; J trimming: 3 bases; junction bases outside the gene matches: 5. The chain's CDR3 is CAWSVRGGNYEQYF. The CDR3, as DNA: TGTGCCTGGAGTGTACGCGGGGGAAACTACGAGCAGTACTTC.

Here the CDR3 reads CASSPDAGAGALNEQFF. For the CDR3, the DNA is TGTGCCAGCAGCCCCGATGCGGGGGCGGGGGCTCTCAATGAGCAGTTCTTC. The chain is built from TRBV5-4 and TRBJ2-1; D might be TRBD2 (7 bases). Germline V gives CDR1 SGHNT, CDR2 YYREEE (reference sequence). Trimming pared 4 bases from V and 6 bases from J, leaving 23 bases between. This CDR3 comprises 17 residues.

This chain uses TRBV19 with TRBJ1-1; D may be TRBD1 (5 bases). Germline assignment: CDR1 LNHDA and CDR2 SQIVND (reference sequence). The V end lost 6 bases, the J end lost 8 bases, and 10 bases lay between the germline ends. The CDR3 is made up of 11 amino acids. CDR3 region: CASRLTDEAFF. CDR3 DNA sequence: TGTGCCAGTAGACTGACAGACGAAGCTTTCTTT. The full variable domain, completed using reference TRBV19 and TRBJ1-1, is DGGITQSPKYLFRKEGQNVTLSCEQNLNHDAMYWYRQDPGQGLRLIYYSQIVNDFQKGDIAEGYSVSREKKESFPLTVTSAQKNPTAFYLCASRLTDEAFFGQGTRLTVV.

V usage is TRBV11-3 and J usage is TRBJ1-1, with D perhaps matching TRBD1 (6 bases). The CDR3 length is 16 residues. Trimming left V 2 bases short and J 1 base short, with 14 bases between. Germline V lookup: CDR1 SGHNT, CDR2 YENEEA. The CDR3 is CASSLWEGGANTEAFF. In DNA form, the CDR3 reads TGTGCCAGCAGCTTATGGGAAGGGGGGGCGAACACTGAAGCTTTCTTT.

The chain uses TRBV29-1 and TRBJ2-3, with a possible D match to TRBD1 (6 bases). V gave up 0 bases and J gave up 3 bases, with 10 bases separating them. Germline values: CDR1 SQVTM, CDR2 ANQGSEA. The CDR3 is made up of 14 amino acids. CDR3 region: CSVEDQRGTDTQYF. CDR3 sequence (DNA): TGCAGCGTTGAAGATCAAAGGGGGACAGATACGCAGTATTTT.

V is TRBV5-1 and J is TRBJ2-7, with TRBD2 identical over 7 bases. V lost 5 bases and J lost 6; bases outside the gene matches: 5. This CDR3 is 12 amino acids long. In germline, CDR1 is SGHRS, CDR2 YFSETQ. The chain's CDR3 is CASSAVAGEQYF. For the CDR3, the DNA is TGCGCCAGCAGTGCTGTAGCGGGCGAGCAGTACTTC.

The chain combines TRBV10-2 with TRBJ2-7, with TRBD1 matching over 9 bases. After removal of 6 bases from V and 2 bases from J, the junction contained 5 bases not matched to a gene. CDR1 and CDR2 from the germline V gene are WSHSY and SAAADI. The CDR3 is made up of 14 amino acids. The CDR3 DNA reads TGCGCCAGCAGCGCCGGGACAGGGACCTACGAGCAGTACTTC. Translating gives CASSAGTGTYEQYF.

The chain has TRBV29-1 and TRBJ2-7, with D unclear. V shed 4 bases and J shed 3 bases, with 10 bases lying between them. The CDR3 totals 12 residues. Germline V CDR1 and CDR2: SQVTM, ANQGSEA. CDR3: CSVVSNYYEQYF. Here the CDR3 DNA reads TGCAGCGTTGTCTCCAACTACTACGAGCAGTACTTC.

Points on this clone: Within the sample, other DNA sequences also encode this same CDR3. The rearrangement joins TRBV6-6 to TRBJ2-2; the match to TRBD2 covers 7 bases. Germline V gene sequence: CDR1 MNHNY, CDR2 SVGAGI (reference sequence). CDR3 length: 14 residues. With V trimmed by 8 bases and J by 4 bases, 7 bases remained unmatched. The CDR3 DNA reads as TGTGCCAGCTCAGAGGGAGGGAGCACCGGGGAGCTGTTTTTT. Encoded protein: CASSEGGSTGELFF.

The rearrangement uses TRBV7-3 and TRBJ2-4; tentatively, D is TRBD2 (6 bases). CDR1 SGHTA and CDR2 FQGTGA come from the germline V gene. The CDR3 contains 15 residues. V shed 2 bases and J shed 4 bases, with 12 bases lying between them. The DNA for the CDR3 is TGTGCCAGCAGCTTAGGTGTCGGGGGAAAAAACATTCAGTACTTC. Its protein is CASSLGVGGKNIQYF.

The rearrangement uses TRBV2 and TRBJ1-3, with TRBD1 as a possible D gene (6 bases). V lost 6 bases and J lost 1, with 13 bases in between. The CDR3 has 15 residues. Germline V gene data show CDR1 as SNHLY and CDR2 as FYNNEI. The CDR3 here is CASRAGGASGNTIYF. The CDR3 DNA reads as TGTGCCAGCAGGGCGGGGGGCGCGTCTGGAAACACCATATATTTT.

The chain is built from TRBV13 and TRBJ1-5; D unclear. CDR3 length equals 14 residues. Between the trimmed V and J ends, which lost 2 bases and 0 bases, there was a span of 5 bases. The germline V gene encodes CDR1 PRHDT and CDR2 FYEKMQ (reference sequence). CDR3 sequence: CASSLSYSNQPQHF. The CDR3 DNA is TGTGCCAGCAGCTTATCTTATAGCAATCAGCCCCAGCATTTT.

The chain links TRBV3-1 (or the pseudogene TRBV3-2) to TRBJ2-3, with 7 bases lining up with TRBD1. CDR1 and CDR2 (germline): LGHDT, YNNKEL (reference sequence). The length of the CDR3 is 13 residues. V lost 10 bases and J lost 3; bases outside the gene matches: 7. The chain's CDR3 is CATRTGGTDTQYF. CDR3 in DNA: TGTGCCACCCGGACAGGAGGTACAGATACGCAGTATTTT.

V is TRBV7-3 and J is TRBJ2-5, with TRBD1 matching over 8 bases. V shed 5 bases, J shed 4 bases, and the junction held 6 bases outside the gene matches. CDR1 SGHTA and CDR2 FQGTGA come from the germline V gene. CDR3 length equals 14 residues. The CDR3 DNA sequence: TGTGCCAGCAGCCCAGACAGGGGTGGAGAGACCCAGTACTTC. Translated, it gives CASSPDRGGETQYF.

This clone was detected a few times. This chain links TRBV7-2 with TRBJ2-1; TRBD1 matches at 10 bases. Germline-derived CDR1 and CDR2 are SGHTA and FQGNSA. Trimming took 5 bases from V and 8 from J; bases not matched to a gene: 12. The CDR3 runs to 16 residues. The CDR3 coding sequence is TGTGCCAGCAGCAGCGCCGGGACAGGGGCACGGTATGAGCAGTTCTTC. This gives the protein CASSSAGTGARYEQFF.

The chain has TRBV15 and TRBJ2-5; 7 bases fit TRBD1. The length of the CDR3 is 15 residues. Germline V lookup: CDR1 LNHNV, CDR2 YYDKDF (reference sequence). V shed 0 bases, J shed 5 bases, and the junction held 6 bases outside the gene matches. The CDR3 here is CATSRDQGRGETQYF. The CDR3 coding sequence is TGTGCCACCAGCAGAGATCAGGGCAGGGGGGAGACCCAGTACTTC.

The chain is built from TRBV14 and TRBJ2-1; 7 positions agree with TRBD2. The CDR3 consists of 15 residues. CDR1 SGHDN and CDR2 FVKESK come from the germline V gene. V lost 4 bases, J lost 4 bases, and 7 bases stayed unmatched. DNA for the CDR3: TGTGCCAGCAGCCCTTGGGAGGGGATATACAATGAGCAGTTCTTC. Its translation: CASSPWEGIYNEQFF.

The rearrangement links TRBV5-1 to TRBJ2-2; 12 bases fit TRBD2. The CDR3 extends over 16 amino acids. Germline CDR1 reads SGHRS; CDR2 reads YFSETQ. The V segment lost 4 bases and the J segment 3 bases; nucleotides outside the gene matches: 4. CDR3: CASSLASGGDTGELFF. The CDR3 DNA reads TGCGCCAGCAGCCTCGCTAGCGGGGGGGACACCGGGGAGCTGTTTTTT.

The V and J genes are TRBV10-1 and TRBJ2-3; 13 bases align to TRBD2. The CDR3 totals 16 residues. In germline, CDR1 is WNHNN, CDR2 SYGVQD (reference sequence). J was trimmed by 3 bases and V by 6 bases; bases with no gene match: 6. CDR3 loop: CASSSTSGRGTDTQYF. The CDR3, as DNA: TGCGCCAGCAGCAGTACTAGCGGGAGGGGAACAGATACGCAGTATTTT.

This clone was counted only a few times. The chain joins TRBV4-1 to TRBJ1-4; the D gene is possibly TRBD1 (6 bases). This CDR3 has 16 amino acids. Germline V gene sequence: CDR1 MGHRA, CDR2 YSYEKL. Trimming removed 3 bases at V and 8 bases at J, with 19 bases between. CDR3 sequence reads: CASSQGTGGSHEKLFF. In nucleotides, the CDR3 is TGCGCCAGCAGCCAGGGGACGGGGGGCTCTCACGAAAAACTGTTTTTT.

The rearrangement links TRBV20-1 to TRBJ1-6, with TRBD1 identical over 12 bases. The CDR3 consists of 15 residues. Unmatched junction bases numbered 5, after V lost 3 bases and J lost 8 bases. In germline, CDR1 is DFQATT, CDR2 SNEGSKA (reference sequence). The chain's CDR3 is CSASWDRGLHSPLHF. Here the CDR3 DNA reads TGCAGTGCTAGTTGGGACAGGGGGCTCCATTCACCCCTCCACTTT.

This clone was seen only a few times. This chain links TRBV28 with TRBJ2-2; no definite D call. V gave up 4 bases and J gave up 1 base, with 13 bases separating them. CDR3 length equals 16 residues. Germline CDR1 is MDHEN and CDR2 is SYDVKM. The DNA of the CDR3 is TGTGCCAGCAGTTCCCCCGACATCCTGAACACCGGGGAGCTGTTTTTT. Protein: CASSSPDILNTGELFF.

The chain combines TRBV3-1 (or the pseudogene TRBV3-2) with TRBJ1-2; no reliable D call. This CDR3 is 14 amino acids long. Trimming removed 0 bases from V and 4 bases from J, with 9 bases in between. Looked up from germline, CDR1 is LGHDT and CDR2 is YNNKEL (reference sequence). DNA for the CDR3: TGTGCCAGCAGCCAAGAGCCAGATTTCTATGGCTACACCTTC. This encodes CASSQEPDFYGYTF.

This clone was seen once. The chain combines TRBV27 with TRBJ2-7, with 7 bases fitting TRBD2. The CDR3 consists of 16 residues. Germline-derived CDR1 and CDR2 are MNHEY and SMNVEV (reference sequence). Unmatched junction bases numbered 11, after V lost 4 bases and J lost 2 bases. The CDR3 region has the DNA TGTGCCAGCAGTTGGTCCCGGGCGGGAGTCCCCTACGAGCAGTACTTC. Amino acid sequence: CASSWSRAGVPYEQYF.